Listed here are 6 T cell receptor beta chains from one sample, sequenced in a study of shared clonotypes between healthy human individuals. Libraries were prepared by immunoSEQ multiplex PCR; TCRdb keeps only in-frame clonotypes and omits some of them. The sample consists of around 370,000 clones, roughly 96% of them appearing once. The sequenced sample was memory CD8+ T cells sorted from blood. Noted subset: CD45RO+ cells pooled with CCR7-negative TemRA cells. The receptors shown here come from a man under 40 in good health.

This clone was recorded once. J is TRBJ2-1 and V is TRBV18; 9 bases map to TRBD1. Per the germline V gene, CDR1 is KGHSH and CDR2 is LQKENI. V dropped 0 bases and J dropped 6; count of bases not matched to a gene: 0. The CDR3 covers 14 residues. The DNA of the CDR3 is TGTGCCAGCTCACCACCGGACAGGGGCAATGAGCAGTTCTTC. Translating it yields CASSPPDRGNEQFF.

This chain links TRBV6-1 with TRBJ2-2, with D possibly matching TRBD1 (6 bases). This CDR3 has 14 residues. V lost 5 bases and J lost 5, with 12 bases in between. Germline V lookup: CDR1 MNHNS, CDR2 SASEGT. DNA of the CDR3: TGTGCCAGCAGTCCCCGACAGGTAACCGGGGAGCTGTTTTTT. Residues: CASSPRQVTGELFF.

The genes are TRBV7-2 and TRBJ2-3; D uncertain. The CDR3 contains 12 residues. The germline V and J ends were trimmed by 5 bases and 2 bases, with 5 bases remaining between them. Germline V gives CDR1 SGHTA, CDR2 FQGNSA. CDR3: CASSHLTDTQYF. The CDR3 nucleotides are TGTGCCAGCAGCCACCTCACAGATACGCAGTATTTT.

The chain employs TRBV7-9 and TRBJ2-3; D unresolved. Looked up from germline, CDR1 is SEHNR and CDR2 is FQNEAQ (reference sequence). The CDR3 consists of 15 residues. Trimming stripped 1 base from V and 1 base from J, with 9 bases between. DNA for the CDR3: TGTGCCAGCAGCTTAGGGACCATCCGCACAGATACGCAGTATTTT. Amino acids: CASSLGTIRTDTQYF.

V gene TRBV7-3 combines with J gene TRBJ2-7; perhaps D is TRBD1 or TRBD2 (5 bases each). Per the germline V gene, CDR1 is SGHTA and CDR2 is FQGTGA. V was pared by 0 bases and J by 2 bases, with 11 bases between. The CDR3 has 15 residues. The DNA of the CDR3 is TGTGCCAGCAGCTTAACAGCGGCAGGGCCCTACGAGCAGTACTTC. Its protein is CASSLTAAGPYEQYF.

The rearrangement uses TRBV18 and TRBJ1-5, with 9 bases identical to TRBD1. Trimming took 6 bases from V and 4 from J; bases not matched to a gene: 7. Germline-derived CDR1 and CDR2 are KGHSH and LQKENI. This CDR3 region has 15 residues. CDR3 residues: CASSADRGGNQPQHF. CDR3 DNA sequence: TGTGCCAGCTCGGCAGACAGGGGGGGAAATCAGCCCCAGCATTTT.